Below, 28 T cell receptor beta chains from the same sample are listed, as sequenced in a study of blood T cell repertoires in COVID-19. Assay: immunoSEQ multiplex PCR; the TCRdb copy retains only in-frame clones and omits some. The repertoire holds roughly 200,000 clones, with around nine tenths as singletons. The sample taken for sequencing was peripheral blood. The receptors derive from a man aged 60-69 years who had recovered from COVID-19.

The chain joins TRBV30 to TRBJ1-2; unclear D gene. Trimming cost V 1 base and J 8 bases, with 8 bases left between them. This CDR3 spans 11 amino acids. CDR1 and CDR2 (germline): GTSNPN, SVGIG (reference sequence). In DNA, the CDR3 is TGTGCCTGGAGTGACGGGTACGGCTACACCTTC. Residues: CAWSDGYGYTF.

The chain links TRBV3-1 (or the pseudogene TRBV3-2) to TRBJ2-5; no firm D call. V was pared by 4 bases and J by 2 bases, with 11 bases between. The CDR3 spans 14 residues. CDR1 is LGHDT, CDR2 YNNKEL, per germline (reference sequence). The CDR3 nucleotides read TGTGCCAGCAGCCCAAGCGATGGTCAAGAGACCCAGTACTTC. It encodes CASSPSDGQETQYF.

The V call is TRBV6-5, the J call TRBJ1-2; D unresolved. Trimming took 2 bases from V and 2 from J, leaving 15 bases between them. Germline lookup yields CDR1 MNHEY and CDR2 SVGAGI. The CDR3 extends over 16 amino acids. This chain's CDR3 is CASSYGSPMRNYGYTF. The CDR3 coding sequence is TGTGCCAGCAGTTACGGCAGCCCTATGCGGAACTATGGCTACACCTTC.

The rearrangement links TRBV24-1 to TRBJ1-1, with TRBD1 matching over 9 bases. The CDR3 spans 15 residues. Germline values: CDR1 KGHDR, CDR2 SFDVKD. Trimming removed 3 bases from V and 4 bases from J; junction bases left unmatched: 5. The CDR3 region is CATSDTRTGATEAFF. The CDR3 DNA is TGTGCCACCAGTGATACCAGGACAGGGGCCACTGAAGCTTTCTTT.

The CDR3 sequence: CASSVAASGANTGELFF. The CDR3 region has the DNA TGTGCCAGCAGCGTAGCGGCTAGCGGAGCTAACACCGGGGAGCTGTTTTTT. The chain recombines TRBV9 with TRBJ2-2, with 7 bases fitting TRBD2. The CDR3 is 17 residues long. J lost 2 bases, V lost 0 bases, and 7 bases had no gene match. CDR1 is SGDLS and CDR2 is YYNGEE in the germline V gene. Variable domain in full (rest from reference TRBV9 and TRBJ2-2): DSGVTQTPKHLITATGQRVTLRCSPRSGDLSVYWYQQSLDQGLQFLIQYYNGEERAKGNILERFSAQQFPDLHSELNLSSLELGDSALYFCASSVAASGANTGELFFGEGSRLTVL.

Concerning this clone itself: The germline gene is not matched at one end of the junction; a read error may be the cause. The same CDR3 arises from other DNA sequences in this sample as well. The chain uses TRBV7-2 and TRBJ2-1, with TRBD2 matching 8 bases. Germline loops: CDR1 SGHTA, CDR2 FQGNSA. The CDR3 consists of 15 residues. CDR3 sequence: CASSLSGGTFHEQFF. The CDR3 DNA sequence: TGTGCCAGTAGCTTGAGCGGGGGCACCTTCCATGAGCAGTTCTTC.

The gene calls are TRBV11-3 and TRBJ2-7, with TRBD2 matching over 10 bases. Unmatched junction bases numbered 4, after V lost 5 bases and J lost 0 bases. The CDR3 sequence is 15 residues long. From germline, CDR1 is SGHNT and CDR2 YENEEA. This CDR3 is CASSPSGGDSYEQYF. CDR3 in DNA: TGTGCCAGCAGCCCCAGCGGGGGGGACTCCTACGAGCAGTACTTC.

The V gene is TRBV6-2 or TRBV6-3, the J gene TRBJ2-3; 7 bases are shared with TRBD2. The CDR3 is 16 amino acids. Germline V gene lookup returns CDR1 MNHEY and CDR2 SVGEGT. The trim removed 3 bases at V and 5 bases at J, leaving 11 bases unmatched. The CDR3 bases are TGTGCCAGCAGTTATCCCAGGCGGGGGAACAGAGATACGCAGTATTTT. As protein: CASSYPRRGNRDTQYF.

This clone came up once. V usage is TRBV5-1 and J usage is TRBJ2-1, with D possibly matching TRBD2 (6 bases). CDR3 length: 14 residues. Germline CDR1 SGHRS, CDR2 YFSETQ. The V gene lost 5 bases and the J gene lost 5 bases, with 14 bases spanning the gap. The CDR3 region is CASSSSGSNNEQFF. In DNA, the CDR3 is TGCGCCAGCAGTTCCAGCGGGTCTAACAATGAGCAGTTCTTC.

The chain has TRBV9 and TRBJ1-3; no clear D. Trimming removed 4 bases at V and 2 bases at J, with 4 bases between. This CDR3 is 12 amino acids long. The germline V gene has CDR1 SGDLS and CDR2 YYNGEE. The CDR3 DNA is TGTGCCAGCAGCCTAACTGGAAACACCATATATTTT. Translating it yields CASSLTGNTIYF.

This clone was detected only a few times. This chain links TRBV11-2 with TRBJ2-3; D is perhaps TRBD2 (6 bases). CDR3 size: 13 residues. V was pared by 8 bases and J by 2 bases, with 11 bases between. CDR1 is SGHAT and CDR2 is FQNNGV in the germline V gene. The CDR3 DNA follows: TGTGCCAGCGCGGCGGGGATCACAGATACGCAGTATTTT. Translation gives CASAAGITDTQYF.

CDR3 DNA: TGTGCCAGTAGTATATCGAACAGGGGGTACGAGCAGTACTTC. It specifies CASSISNRGYEQYF. This sequence joins TRBV19 and TRBJ2-7; 8 nucleotides match TRBD1. Trimming at V came to 2 bases and at J to 4 bases, leaving 4 bases not matched to a gene. Germline loops: CDR1 LNHDA, CDR2 SQIVND (reference sequence). The CDR3 covers 14 residues. The full variable domain, its missing parts supplied by reference TRBV19 and TRBJ2-7, is DGGITQSPKYLFRKEGQNVTLSCEQNLNHDAMYWYRQDPGQGLRLIYYSQIVNDFQKGDIAEGYSVSREKKESFPLTVTSAQKNPTAFYLCASSISNRGYEQYFGPGTRLTVT.

The chain joins TRBV5-1 to TRBJ1-3; no clear D. CDR1 and CDR2 (germline): SGHRS, YFSETQ. Trimming took off 4 bases at V and 2 bases at J, with 13 bases between the two ends. This CDR3 comprises 15 residues. CDR3 loop: CASSHMAVTGNTIYF. The CDR3 DNA is TGCGCCAGCAGCCACATGGCAGTTACTGGAAACACCATATATTTT.

V and J are TRBV3-1 (or the pseudogene TRBV3-2) and TRBJ2-5; D is unclear. CDR3 length: 13 residues. Trimming left V 8 bases short and J 1 base short, with 11 bases between. Germline assignment: CDR1 LGHDT and CDR2 YNNKEL (reference sequence). The CDR3 here is CASAVESQETQYF. CDR3 DNA: TGTGCCAGCGCGGTAGAGAGCCAAGAGACCCAGTACTTC.

The rearrangement uses TRBV30 and TRBJ1-1, with D perhaps matching TRBD1 (6 bases). V was pared by 0 bases and J by 0 bases, with 8 bases between. There are 14 residues in the CDR3. The germline gives CDR1 GTSNPN, CDR2 SVGIG (reference sequence). In nucleotides, the CDR3 is TGTGCCTGGAGTGTGGACAGCATGAACACTGAAGCTTTCTTT. It yields the protein CAWSVDSMNTEAFF. Full variable domain (missing parts from reference TRBV30 and TRBJ1-1): SQTIHQWPATLVQPVGSPLSLECTVEGTSNPNLYWYRQAAGRGLQLLFYSVGIGQISSEVPQNLSASRPQDRQFILSSKKLLLSDSGFYLCAWSVDSMNTEAFFGQGTRLTVV.

The chain couples TRBV7-7 to TRBJ2-5; D is ambiguous. This CDR3 region has 13 residues. CDR1 is SSHAT, CDR2 FNYEAQ, per germline (reference sequence). Trimming took off 5 bases at V and 1 base at J, with 8 bases between the two ends. CDR3 nucleotide sequence: TGTGCCAGCAGCGCACAGAGCCAAGAGACCCAGTACTTC. Protein: CASSAQSQETQYF. Full variable domain (remainder filled in from reference TRBV7-7 and TRBJ2-5): GAGVSQSPRYKVTKRGQDVTLRCDPISSHATLYWYQQALGQGPEFLTYFNYEAQPDKSGLPSDRFSAERPEGSISTLTIQRTEQRDSAMYRCASSAQSQETQYFGPGTRLLVL.

This rearrangement joins TRBV25-1 to TRBJ1-4, with D maybe TRBD1 (6 bases). Germline V gene data show CDR1 as MGHDK and CDR2 as SYGVNS. The CDR3 totals 14 residues. Trimming shortened V by 10 bases and J by 14 bases, and 26 bases separated the two germline ends. The CDR3 DNA reads as TGTGCCACCTATCCCCGACAGGCAATGGGTGGGCTGTTTTTT. Translation: CATYPRQAMGGLFF.

V and J are TRBV7-9 and TRBJ2-7, with D maybe TRBD1 (5 bases). Trimming cost V 5 bases and J 5 bases, with 19 bases left between them. The CDR3 length is 15 residues. Germline-derived CDR1 and CDR2 are SEHNR and FQNEAQ (reference sequence). CDR3 loop: CASSQQVRTLDEQYF. CDR3 sequence (DNA): TGTGCCAGCAGCCAACAGGTCCGGACACTGGACGAGCAGTACTTC.

The chain joins TRBV19 to TRBJ1-2; D is unresolved. The CDR3 has 15 amino acids. V lost 1 base to trimming and J lost 4 bases, with 13 bases between them. The V gene's germline CDR1 is LNHDA and CDR2 SQIVND (reference sequence). The DNA for the CDR3 is TGTGCCAGTAGTATAGGACTTGAGCAAAGCTATGGCTACACCTTC. It yields the protein CASSIGLEQSYGYTF.

The J gene is TRBJ2-1, the V gene TRBV14; no firm D call. The germline V and J ends were trimmed by 2 bases and 4 bases, with 18 bases remaining between them. Germline values: CDR1 SGHDN, CDR2 FVKESK. CDR3 size: 17 residues. The CDR3 reads CASSQHSPPGAYNEQFF. CDR3 in DNA: TGTGCCAGCAGCCAACACAGTCCCCCTGGCGCGTACAATGAGCAGTTCTTC.

This clone was detected only a few times. This chain joins TRBV7-9 and TRBJ2-1; TRBD1 is a possible D gene (6 bases). The CDR3 contains 15 residues. Trimming pared 5 bases from V and 4 bases from J, leaving 15 bases between. Germline CDR1 is SEHNR and CDR2 is FQNEAQ (reference sequence). In nucleotides, the CDR3 is TGTGCCAGCAGCCTACAGGGTTCGGGTTACAATGAGCAGTTCTTC. This gives the protein CASSLQGSGYNEQFF.

The V call is TRBV11-1, the J call TRBJ2-7; tentatively, D is TRBD1 (6 bases). Germline CDR1 reads SGHAT; CDR2 reads FQDESV (reference sequence). V dropped 3 bases and J dropped 7 bases, with 16 bases sitting between them. This CDR3 region has 14 residues. The CDR3 coding sequence is TGTGCCAGCAGCTTGGGTTGGGGGCCCTTGGAGCAGTACTTC. Amino acid sequence: CASSLGWGPLEQYF.

This chain uses TRBV15 with TRBJ1-1, with TRBD1 matching 7 bases. Germline trimming cut 4 bases from V and 7 bases from J; bases unmatched to any gene: 6. This CDR3 has 13 amino acids. Germline V gives CDR1 LNHNV, CDR2 YYDKDF (reference sequence). The CDR3 DNA sequence: TGTGCCACCAGCATACTCAGGGGGAGTGAAGCTTTCTTT. Amino acids: CATSILRGSEAFF.

V is TRBV5-1 and J is TRBJ2-1, with TRBD2 matching over 12 bases. Looked up from germline, CDR1 is SGHRS and CDR2 is YFSETQ. The CDR3 sequence is 15 residues long. V lost 1 base, J lost 8 bases, and 4 bases stayed unmatched. The DNA for the CDR3 is TGCGCCAGCAGCTTGACTAGCGGGGGGAAACATGAGCAGTTCTTC. This encodes CASSLTSGGKHEQFF.

The rearrangement uses TRBV5-4 and TRBJ2-1; 7 nucleotides match TRBD2. From germline, CDR1 is SGHNT and CDR2 YYREEE (reference sequence). The J segment lost 4 bases and the V segment lost 4 bases, leaving 11 bases of the junction unmatched. The CDR3 spans 16 residues. The CDR3 here is CASSRSASGDYNEQFF. The CDR3 DNA reads as TGTGCCAGCAGCCGCAGTGCCAGCGGGGATTACAATGAGCAGTTCTTC. The variable domain in full, with the rest retrieved from reference TRBV5-4 and TRBJ2-1, is ETGVTQSPTHLIKTRGQQVTLRCSSQSGHNTVSWYQQALGQGPQFIFQYYREEENGRGNFPPRFSGLQFPNYSSELNVNALELDDSALYLCASSRSASGDYNEQFFGPGTRLTVL.

The chain links TRBV11-2 to TRBJ1-1; no reliable D call. V was shortened by 5 bases and J by 1 base, with 20 bases between the two germline ends. The CDR3 has 17 residues. In germline, CDR1 is SGHAT, CDR2 FQNNGV. This CDR3 reads CASSLRAGWKENTEAFF. DNA of the CDR3: TGTGCCAGCAGCCTGCGGGCCGGCTGGAAGGAGAACACTGAAGCTTTCTTT.

CDR3 DNA: TGTGCCTGGGCCTTCTCTGGAAACACCATATATTTT. This translates into CAWAFSGNTIYF. The rearrangement uses TRBV30 and TRBJ1-3; unclear D gene. The CDR3 is 12 residues long. The germline gives CDR1 GTSNPN, CDR2 SVGIG (reference sequence). Trimming pared 5 bases from V and 0 bases from J, leaving 5 bases between.

V and J are TRBV6-5 and TRBJ1-5; D may be TRBD1 (5 bases). Trimming pared 6 bases from V and 2 bases from J, leaving 14 bases between. CDR3 length: 15 amino acids. Germline lookup yields CDR1 MNHEY and CDR2 SVGAGI. DNA of the CDR3: TGTGCCAGCAGCCCCAGGGAAGGTGGCAATCAGCCCCAGCATTTT. Translation: CASSPREGGNQPQHF.